This T cell receptor beta chain was recovered during a study of blood T cell repertoires in COVID-19. This CDR3 has 12 amino acids. V dropped 3 bases and J dropped 7 bases, with 10 bases sitting between them. Germline CDR1 and CDR2: DFQATT and SNEGSKA (reference sequence). TCRdb's table, derived via immunoSEQ multiplex PCR, lists solely in-frame clones and lacks some. The sample carries fewer than 350,000 clones, roughly 85% recorded once. The sequenced sample was PBMCs or T cells enriched from blood (not recorded which). The chain links TRBV20-1 to TRBJ1-3; D unresolved. This receptor was obtained from a woman in her fifties or sixties who had recovered from COVID-19. The CDR3 region has the DNA TGCAGTGCTAGTGACGTACGGAACACCATATATTTT. It yields the protein CSASDVRNTIYF.